A selection of T cell receptor beta chains follows, all from one sample in a study of T-cell reconstitution after alpha-beta-depleted transplantation in children. MiXCR was run by TCRdb on the PCR reads, yielding one entry per CDR3 protein. The sample has roughly 100,000 distinct CDR3 sequences; under 7% are singletons. The sequencing here drew on PBMCs, mostly from graft donor cells, taken 60 days after TCRalphabeta/CD19-depleted stem cell transplant. Receptors were obtained from a female patient aged 2 to 10 who had a stem cell transplant for Fanconi anemia, so the T cells may come from the graft donor. Both conserved end residues are part of each CDR3. The D gene is left open where the match is weak. Only part of the rows carry a size: once, few, many, or a class if the clone is expanded.

many	.	TRBV12-3/TRBV12-4	TRBJ2-5	TGTGCCAGCAGTTTATACCCGACAGGCGAAGAGACCCAGTACTTC	CASSLYPTGEETQYF
few	.	TRBV12-3/TRBV12-4	TRBJ2-2	TGTGCCACCACCTCGTCGCAGGAGCTGTTTTTT	CATTSSQELFF
few	.	TRBV5-1	TRBJ2-7	TGCGCCAGCAGCGCGCCTTGGACCTACGAGCAGTACTTC	CASSAPWTYEQYF
many	TRBD2	TRBV5-6	TRBJ2-4	TGTGCCAGCAGTCATAGCGGGGGGAAAAACATTCAGTACTTC	CASSHSGGKNIQYF
many	TRBD1	TRBV28	TRBJ2-7	TGTGCCAGCAGTTTATCCGGGACAGGTGGATACGAGCAGTACTTC	CASSLSGTGGYEQYF
many	TRBD1	TRBV24-1	TRBJ2-5	TGTGCCACCAGTGATACGCAGGGGGCAGGGGAGACCCAGTACTTC	CATSDTQGAGETQYF
many	.	TRBV5-1	TRBJ2-1	TGCGCCAGCAGCTCCTTAGGGAATGAGCAGTTCTTC	CASSSLGNEQFF
many	TRBD1	TRBV6-5	TRBJ1-1	TGTGCCAGCAGTTACCAGGGGGGATCTACTGAAGCTTTCTTT	CASSYQGGSTEAFF
many	.	TRBV5-1	TRBJ2-7	TGCGCCAGCAGCTTGGAGGTCCGTGGTGTTCGGGAGCAGTACTTC	CASSLEVRGVREQYF
few	.	TRBV18	TRBJ1-1	TGTGCCAGCTCGGCTACAGCCAACACTGAAGCTTTCTTT	CASSATANTEAFF
many	TRBD2	TRBV12-3/TRBV12-4	TRBJ2-5	TGTGCCAGCAGTATAGCGGGGTGGTCGGAGACCCAGTACTTC	CASSIAGWSETQYF
few	.	TRBV7-9	TRBJ1-3	TGTGCCAGCAGCCCCACTATGCGTCGACACGCTGGAAACACCATATATTTT	CASSPTMRRHAGNTIYF
many	.	TRBV15	TRBJ2-3	TGTGCCACCAGCAGAGATGGCCTCGTAGGCACAGATACGCAGTATTTT	CATSRDGLVGTDTQYF
many	TRBD2	TRBV2	TRBJ2-7	TGTGCCACAGAATCCGGGACTACGGCCTCCTACGAGCAGTACTTC	CATESGTTASYEQYF
.	.	TRBV6-5	TRBJ1-1	TGTGCCAGCAGCTACGGCTTTATAGGGGGGAACACTGAAGCTTTCTTT	CASSYGFIGGNTEAFF
many	TRBD1	TRBV5-1	TRBJ2-3	TGCGCCAGCAGCTTGCGACAGGGAAGAGGCGATACGCAGTATTTT	CASSLRQGRGDTQYF
many	TRBD1	TRBV28	TRBJ2-5	TGTGCCAGCAGTTTCAGGACAGGGGTAACAGAGACCCAGTACTTC	CASSFRTGVTETQYF
few	.	TRBV27	TRBJ2-6	TGTGCCAGCAGTACTAGGGTCTCTCTCTCTGGGGCCAACGTCCTGACTTTC	CASSTRVSLSGANVLTF
many	TRBD2	TRBV3-1	TRBJ2-2	TGTGCCAGCAGCTTGGGACTAGCGGGAGATGACACCGGGGAGCTGTTTTTT	CASSLGLAGDDTGELFF
many	TRBD2	TRBV5-1	TRBJ2-5	TGCGCCAGCAGCTTGTCAGCGGGGGGAGAGACCCAGTACTTC	CASSLSAGGETQYF
many	TRBD2	TRBV28	TRBJ2-7	TGTGCCAGTATAAAAGGGCGGGGGGGCCTAGGGGAGCAGTACTTC	CASIKGRGGLGEQYF
many	.	TRBV7-3	TRBJ1-1	TGTGCCAGCAGCCTCTCGGGACTTAACACTGAAGCTTTCTTT	CASSLSGLNTEAFF
many	.	TRBV28	TRBJ1-2	TGTGCCAGCAGTTTAGGGACCCTAAACTATGGCTACACCTTC	CASSLGTLNYGYTF
many	TRBD1	TRBV29-1	TRBJ2-7	TGCAGCGTTGAGGGCAGGGGGTCTTACGAGCAGTACTTC	CSVEGRGSYEQYF
.	.	TRBV2	TRBJ2-2	TGTGCCAGCAGTGAACTGGTCGAGGCGCGCACCGGGGAGCTGTTTTTT	CASSELVEARTGELFF
few	.	TRBV20-1	TRBJ1-2	TGCAGTGCTAGAGATCTGGACGGACCCTATGGCTACACCTTC	CSARDLDGPYGYTF
many	TRBD2	TRBV3-1	TRBJ2-2	TGTGCCAGCAGCCAACTAGCGGGGGGCACCGGGGAGCTGTTTTTT	CASSQLAGGTGELFF
few	.	TRBV3-1	TRBJ2-7	TGTGCCAGCAGCCAAGGGCAGGCCGCCAACGAGCAGTACTTC	CASSQGQAANEQYF
few	.	TRBV5-1	TRBJ2-7	TGCGCCAGCAGCTTGGGGGAACAGGAACCCGCCACCTACGAGCAGTACTTC	CASSLGEQEPATYEQYF